The clone carrying this T cell receptor beta chain appeared a few times. This record comes from a study of shared clonotypes between healthy human individuals. CDR1 and CDR2 (germline): SEHNR, FQNEAQ (reference sequence). Trimming shortened V by 3 bases and J by 4 bases, and 10 bases separated the two germline ends. The CDR3 extends over 14 amino acids. Deep-level assay runs were performed. Replicate PCRs were loaded with 300 ng DNA from unsorted PBMC, 30,000 or so T cell genomes. Method: immunoSEQ multiplex PCR; TCRdb's copy keeps in-frame clones and lacks some. The sample shows 450,000 to 550,000 clones, more than 65% of them seen only once.

The sample consisted of PBMCs. This TCR was sampled from a middle-aged woman in good health. Some clones in this sample may be carry-over from other donors' samples. The chain employs TRBV7-9 and TRBJ1-3; D not certain. The CDR3 protein is CASSFRGDGNTIYF. The CDR3 DNA follows: TGTGCCAGCAGCTTCCGGGGAGACGGAAACACCATATATTTT. Looking up the rest from reference TRBV7-9 and TRBJ1-3 gives the full variable domain: DTGVSQNPRHKITKRGQNVTFRCDPISEHNRLYWYRQTLGQGPEFLTYFQNEAQLEKSRLLSDRFSAERPKGSFSTLEIQRTEQGDSAMYLCASSFRGDGNTIYFGEGSWLTVV.